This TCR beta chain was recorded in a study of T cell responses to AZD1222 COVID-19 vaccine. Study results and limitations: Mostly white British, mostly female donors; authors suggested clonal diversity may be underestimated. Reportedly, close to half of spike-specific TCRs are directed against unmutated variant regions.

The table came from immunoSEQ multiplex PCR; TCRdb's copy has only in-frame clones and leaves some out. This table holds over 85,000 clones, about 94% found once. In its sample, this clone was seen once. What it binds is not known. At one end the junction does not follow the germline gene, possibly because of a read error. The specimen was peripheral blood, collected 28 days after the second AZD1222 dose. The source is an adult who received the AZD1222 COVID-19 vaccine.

The CDR3 DNA sequence: TGTGCCAGCAGCAAAGAGGGCAGGTCGAACACTGAAGCTTTCTTT. Its translation: CASSKEGRSNTEAFF. The rearrangement joins TRBV14 to TRBJ1-1; D not certain. Per the germline V gene, CDR1 is SGHDN and CDR2 is FVKESK. There are 15 residues in the CDR3.